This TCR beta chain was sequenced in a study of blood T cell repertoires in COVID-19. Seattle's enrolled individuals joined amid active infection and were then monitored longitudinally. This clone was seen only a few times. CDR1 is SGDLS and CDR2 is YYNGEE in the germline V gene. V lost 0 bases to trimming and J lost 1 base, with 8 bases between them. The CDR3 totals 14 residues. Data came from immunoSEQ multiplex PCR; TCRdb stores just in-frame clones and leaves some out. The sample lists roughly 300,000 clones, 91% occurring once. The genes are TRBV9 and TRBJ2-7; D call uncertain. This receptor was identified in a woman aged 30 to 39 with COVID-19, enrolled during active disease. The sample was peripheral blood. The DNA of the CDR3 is TGTGCCAGCAGCGTAGATGGCAGATCCTACGAGCAGTACTTC. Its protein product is CASSVDGRSYEQYF.